This T cell receptor (beta chain) was sequenced for a study of cytomegalovirus exposure and HLA in healthy donors (dated by TCRdb to about 2017). For context, the study as a whole: The 666 repertoires of the first cohort and the 120 validation repertoires were produced on the same platform, according to a later analysis. To predict cytomegalovirus infection status, the study brought together high-throughput TCR immunosequencing, statistical association of individual TCRs with disease status, and machine learning. Besides the first cohort of 500 to 700 subjects, a separate validation cohort made up of roughly 120 different subjects was used. The study aimed to test whether cataloging public T cell receptors could reveal signatures of past pathogen exposure.

A remark on this clone: Its target antigen remains unknown. No base quality information exists; no much larger clone differs at one position.

Separate from the approximately 670-subject first cohort, the validation cohort of 120 subjects was the group to which the donors belonged. CDR1 SGHRS and CDR2 YFSETQ are derived from the germline V gene. The junction shows trimming of 2 bases on V and 1 base on J, plus 9 bases between the germline ends. The CDR3 contains 14 residues, cysteine and phenylalanine counted. Left in the record is the CDR3 DNA by itself, 42 bases read in frame from the first base. Library construction relied on the immunoSEQ multiplex PCR assay. Per the original workflow: A statistical classification framework was developed to diagnose cytomegalovirus status using the catalog of TCR beta chain sequences. Held by TCRdb, this immuneACCESS table contains in-frame sequences only and omits some clones. Under half of the omission traces to an unresolved V gene where checked; the cause of the rest is unknown. D and trimming come from the DNA, and the V and J calls and clone size come from that table. The sample table contains more than 300,000 clones; only one count was recorded for about nine tenths of them. The ten largest clonotypes hold about 0.8% of the sample.

General findings and caveats noted by the study authors: A total of fewer than 200 TCR beta chains were listed by the study as associated with cytomegalovirus. It was suggested by the authors that the approach could potentially be generalized to other disease states and immunological phenotypes. In both the original and validation cohorts, the classifier was reported to diagnose cytomegalovirus status with high specificity and sensitivity. A few of the identified cytomegalovirus-associated TCR beta chains were confirmed in vitro to be specific for cytomegalovirus antigens. Of the cluster scores, 90% to 95% were above 0 in a later analysis, which found that TCRs clustered in the first cohort also tended to co-occur in the 120 validation repertoires. All 120 or so repertoires were used to score co-occurrence in the validation cohort in a later analysis, because that analysis had no HLA typing for the cohort. Most TCR sequences were observed very rarely across donors, whereas some public TCRs were present in many individuals.

Sequencing used PBMCs. The sequence joins TRBV5-1 to TRBJ1-1, and possibly TRBD1, on 5 matching bases. The receptor was isolated from a woman between 18 and 29 years old in good health and CMV-seronegative. At the DNA level, the sequence is TGCGCCAGCAGCTTACAGGTGGAGAACACTGAAGCTTTCTTT. Translated, it reads CASSLQVENTEAFF.